Each of the 22 T cell receptor beta chains below was sequenced from the same sample in a study of CD8 T cells in Susac syndrome. Random hexamers were used to reverse transcribe an amount of about 0.45 to 1 ug RNA. TCRdb called the immunoSEQ multiplex PCR reads again in MiXCR, with one record for every CDR3 protein. The sample yields about 180,000 distinct CDR3 sequences, approximately 94% seen once. Sequenced sample: CD4+ T cells from PBMCs. Receptors originate from a human donor with multiple sclerosis.

This chain joins TRBV12-3 or TRBV12-4 and TRBJ2-7, with D uncertain. V lost 6 bases to trimming and J lost 3 bases, with 18 bases between them. The CDR3 is 15 residues long. The CDR3 nucleotides read TGTGCCAGCAGGGCAGAGATGTTGGGGAACTACGAGCAGTACTTC. It translates to CASRAEMLGNYEQYF.

The chain employs TRBV7-9 and TRBJ2-7; D may be TRBD1 (6 bases). The CDR3 loop spans 13 amino acids. Germline V gene data show CDR1 as SEHNR and CDR2 as FQNEAQ (reference sequence). V lost 5 bases and J lost 4, with 12 bases in between. CDR3: CASSDRTAYEQYF. Here the CDR3 DNA reads TGTGCCAGCAGCGACCGGACAGCATACGAGCAGTACTTC.

The chain combines TRBV4-3 with TRBJ2-6, with D perhaps matching TRBD1 (5 bases). The CDR3 spans 16 residues. V was clipped by 1 base and J by 4 bases, with 11 bases between them. Looked up from germline, CDR1 is LGHNA and CDR2 is YSLEER. This chain's CDR3 is CASSQGWGTGANVLTF. The CDR3 nucleotides are TGCGCCAGCAGCCAAGGATGGGGCACCGGGGCCAACGTCCTGACTTTC.

The V call is TRBV20-1, the J call TRBJ2-1; 10 bases map to TRBD2. The CDR3 has 15 residues. Germline V CDR1 and CDR2: DFQATT, SNEGSKA (reference sequence). The J segment lost 6 bases and the V segment lost 2 bases, leaving 7 bases of the junction unmatched. CDR3 sequence reads: CSARRITSGVNEQFF. The CDR3 DNA is TGCAGTGCTAGAAGGATCACTAGCGGGGTCAATGAGCAGTTCTTC.

V usage is TRBV5-1 and J usage is TRBJ1-2; 8 positions match TRBD1. The length of the CDR3 is 16 residues. After removal of 0 bases from V and 3 bases from J, the junction contained 7 bases not matched to a gene. Germline CDR1 and CDR2: SGHRS and YFSETQ. The chain's CDR3 is CASSLEAGGLDYGYTF. The CDR3 region has the DNA TGCGCCAGCAGCTTGGAAGCAGGGGGCTTGGACTATGGCTACACCTTC.

This rearrangement joins TRBV6-5 to TRBJ2-7; 8 bases align to TRBD1. The germline CDR1 and CDR2 sequences are MNHEY and SVGAGI. The V and J ends lost 6 bases and 5 bases, in that order; junction bases with no gene match: 9. The CDR3 runs to 14 residues. CDR3 DNA: TGTGCCAGCAGGCGTCAAGGACAGGGCCACGAGCAGTACTTC. As protein: CASRRQGQGHEQYF.

In this sample, this clonotype turned up once. V and J are TRBV20-1 and TRBJ2-7, with 8 bases identical to TRBD1. This CDR3 contains 13 residues. Germline CDR1 is DFQATT and CDR2 is SNEGSKA (reference sequence). J gave up 1 base and V 6 bases, and 5 bases lay outside the gene matches. The CDR3 nucleotides are TGCAGTGCACGGACAGGGAAGTCCTACGAGCAGTACTTC. Protein sequence: CSARTGKSYEQYF.

This chain links TRBV7-2 with TRBJ2-7, with 14 bases that match TRBD2. CDR3 size: 15 residues. Germline V lookup: CDR1 SGHTA, CDR2 FQGNSA. J gave up 5 bases and V 3 bases, and 3 bases lay outside the gene matches. DNA for the CDR3: TGTGCCAGCAGCTTGACTAGCGGGGGGGCCAACGAGCAGTACTTC. Translation gives CASSLTSGGANEQYF. The variable domain in full, completed from reference TRBV7-2 and TRBJ2-7, reads GAGVSQSPSNKVTEKGKDVELRCDPISGHTALYWYRQSLGQGLEFLIYFQGNSAPDKSGLPSDRFSAERTGGSVSTLTIQRTQQEDSAVYLCASSLTSGGANEQYFGPGTRLTVT.

V is TRBV30 and J is TRBJ2-3, with D perhaps matching TRBD2 (6 bases). The germline V gene encodes CDR1 GTSNPN and CDR2 SVGIG (reference sequence). With 7 bases removed from V and 4 bases from J, the gap between germline ends came to 12 bases. The CDR3 totals 12 residues. CDR3 sequence: CASAGIADTQYF. CDR3 sequence (DNA): TGTGCCTCGGCGGGGATCGCAGATACGCAGTATTTT.

This chain links TRBV6-5 with TRBJ2-4, with D unresolved. Trimming stripped 0 bases from V and 9 bases from J, with 15 bases between. Germline CDR1 reads MNHEY; CDR2 reads SVGAGI. This CDR3 spans 15 amino acids. The CDR3 bases are TGTGCCAGCAGTTACTCAAGGGATAGTCCCTCCATTCAGTACTTC. It yields the protein CASSYSRDSPSIQYF.

The chain combines TRBV5-1 with TRBJ2-1; TRBD1 matches 10 bases. CDR1 is SGHRS and CDR2 is YFSETQ in the germline V gene. The CDR3 has 15 residues. The trim removed 2 bases at V and 7 bases at J, leaving 6 bases unmatched. The CDR3 loop reads CASSFGTGVWNEQFF. The CDR3 nucleotides are TGCGCCAGCAGCTTCGGGACAGGGGTTTGGAATGAGCAGTTCTTC.

CDR3 loop: CASSVRTSSITYEQYF. As DNA, the CDR3 is TGTGCCAGTAGTGTTCGTACTTCTTCGATAACCTACGAGCAGTACTTC. The rearrangement joins TRBV19 to TRBJ2-7; no reliable D call. This CDR3 is built from 16 residues. Trimming stripped 5 bases from V and 2 bases from J, with 19 bases between. Germline loops: CDR1 LNHDA, CDR2 SQIVND (reference sequence).

In its sample, this clonotype was seen once. The chain joins TRBV27 to TRBJ1-5, with D tentatively TRBD1 (5 bases). V was clipped by 1 base and J by 0 bases, with 10 bases between them. Germline V CDR1 and CDR2: MNHEY, SMNVEV (reference sequence). This CDR3 is 16 amino acids long. The CDR3 DNA reads as TGTGCCAGCAGTTTATATAAAGACAGTAGCAATCAGCCCCAGCATTTT. Translating it yields CASSLYKDSSNQPQHF.

The chain combines TRBV18 with TRBJ2-2; 10 nucleotides match TRBD1. V dropped 1 base and J dropped 0; count of bases not matched to a gene: 2. The CDR3 spans 17 residues. Germline assignment: CDR1 KGHSH and CDR2 LQKENI. The CDR3: CASSPLGQGANTGELFF. Here the CDR3 DNA reads TGTGCCAGCTCACCACTAGGACAGGGGGCGAACACCGGGGAGCTGTTTTTT. Combining the CDR3 with reference TRBV18 and TRBJ2-2 gives the whole variable domain NAGVMQNPRHLVRRRGQEARLRCSPMKGHSHVYWYRQLPEEGLKFMVYLQKENIIDESGMPKERFSAEFPKEGPSILRIQQVVRGDSAAYFCASSPLGQGANTGELFFGEGSRLTVL.

The V call is TRBV12-3 or TRBV12-4, the J call TRBJ1-2; D remains unclear. The CDR3 covers 13 residues. Trimming left V 0 bases short and J 8 bases short, with 10 bases between. This chain's CDR3 is CASSLALRGGYTF. In DNA form, the CDR3 reads TGTGCCAGCAGTTTAGCTTTGAGAGGCGGCTACACCTTC.

The chain links TRBV7-2 to TRBJ1-2; D is possibly TRBD1 (5 bases). Germline lookup yields CDR1 SGHTA and CDR2 FQGNSA. Trimming took 0 bases from V and 6 from J, leaving 5 bases between them. The length of the CDR3 is 12 residues. CDR3 nucleotide sequence: TGTGCCAGCAGCTTAGCAGGGGATGGCTACACCTTC. Translation gives CASSLAGDGYTF.

This clonotype was detected once. CDR3 bases: TGTGCCTGGAGTCCCCTGGGAGTTGGGGAGACTGAAGCTTTCTTT. It encodes CAWSPLGVGETEAFF. The chain combines TRBV30 with TRBJ1-1; no definite D call. CDR1 is GTSNPN, CDR2 SVGIG, per germline (reference sequence). This CDR3 is 15 amino acids long. Deletions cut 2 bases from V and 5 bases from J, with 18 bases between.

This sequence joins TRBV3-1 and TRBJ1-2; D ambiguous. The CDR3 has 13 residues. Germline V gene data show CDR1 as LGHDT and CDR2 as YNNKEL (reference sequence). V gave up 0 bases and J gave up 4 bases, with 6 bases separating them. For the CDR3, the DNA is TGTGCCAGCAGCCAAGACCTTGGCTATGGCTACACCTTC. Encoded protein: CASSQDLGYGYTF.

The CDR3 is CASRGSGGLYGYTF. In DNA form, the CDR3 reads TGTGCCAGCAGGGGTTCGGGAGGCCTGTATGGCTACACCTTC. The chain has TRBV6-2 or TRBV6-3 and TRBJ1-2; no clear D. V lost 6 bases, J lost 5 bases, and 16 bases lay in between. This CDR3 region has 14 residues. Germline assignment: CDR1 MNHEY and CDR2 SVGEGT.

The chain links TRBV14 to TRBJ2-7; D is ambiguous. CDR1 SGHDN and CDR2 FVKESK come from the germline V gene. There are 14 residues in the CDR3. V lost 4 bases, J lost 1 base, and 11 bases lay in between. The chain's CDR3 is CASSLQAISYEQYF. The CDR3 nucleotides read TGTGCCAGCAGCCTGCAGGCAATTTCCTACGAGCAGTACTTC.

The V call is TRBV20-1, the J call TRBJ2-5; either TRBD1 or TRBD2 may supply D (5 bases each). Germline loops: CDR1 DFQATT, CDR2 SNEGSKA (reference sequence). The ends were cut back, 3 bases at V and 4 bases at J, with 12 bases in the middle. The length of the CDR3 is 13 residues. The CDR3: CSASFAGGETQYF. CDR3 nucleotides: TGCAGTGCTAGTTTCGCTGGGGGAGAGACCCAGTACTTC.

The CDR3 reads CASSVGTTPDYEQYF. The CDR3 DNA reads TGTGCCAGCAGCGTCGGGACCACACCGGACTACGAGCAGTACTTC. The chain is built from TRBV9 and TRBJ2-7; D tentatively reads TRBD1 or TRBD2 (5 bases each). Germline-derived CDR1 and CDR2 are SGDLS and YYNGEE. V dropped 2 bases and J dropped 3 bases, with 15 bases sitting between them. CDR3 length equals 15 residues. The complete variable domain, with remaining parts taken from reference TRBV9 and TRBJ2-7, reads DSGVTQTPKHLITATGQRVTLRCSPRSGDLSVYWYQQSLDQGLQFLIQYYNGEERAKGNILERFSAQQFPDLHSELNLSSLELGDSALYFCASSVGTTPDYEQYFGPGTRLTVT.